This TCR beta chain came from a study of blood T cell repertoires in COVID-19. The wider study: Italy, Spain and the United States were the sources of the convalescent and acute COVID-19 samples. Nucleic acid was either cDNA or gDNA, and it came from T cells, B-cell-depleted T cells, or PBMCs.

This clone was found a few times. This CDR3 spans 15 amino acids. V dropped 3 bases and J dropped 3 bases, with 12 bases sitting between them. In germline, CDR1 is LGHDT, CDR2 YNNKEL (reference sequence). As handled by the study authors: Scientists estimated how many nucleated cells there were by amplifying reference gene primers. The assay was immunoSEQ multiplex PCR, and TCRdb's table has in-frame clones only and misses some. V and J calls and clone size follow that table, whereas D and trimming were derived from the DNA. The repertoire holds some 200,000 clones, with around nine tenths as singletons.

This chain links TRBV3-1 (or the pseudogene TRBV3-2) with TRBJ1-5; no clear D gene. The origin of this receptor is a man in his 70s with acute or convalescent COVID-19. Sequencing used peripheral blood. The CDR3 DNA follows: TGTGCCAGCAGCCACGGTACACAGTACAATCAGCCCCAGCATTTT. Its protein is CASSHGTQYNQPQHF.